The present entry profiles one T cell receptor (beta chain) with its context. Which antigen it targets is not known. No qualities accompany the bases; no much larger clone lies one base away. The intended sense of this specimen's treatment or condition label: randomized to nivolumab then ipilimumab (arm A) or the reverse (arm B). No trial patient had received prior DNA-damaging chemotherapy. CheckMate 064, a randomized, open-label phase II trial of sequential checkpoint blockade, was the source of the samples, all of which came from patients with melanoma. Tumor TCR sequencing used genomic DNA from formalin-fixed paraffin-embedded (FFPE) tissue samples. The data are from a study of sequential checkpoint blockade in melanoma (dated by TCRdb to between 2019 and 2020). As for the study more broadly: In a 1:1 randomization, patients received either first-line nivolumab then ipilimumab (arm A) or ipilimumab then nivolumab (arm B). Maintenance nivolumab came after each of the two trial sequences. DNA from 75 to 95 pretreatment melanoma tumor samples underwent TCRbeta immunosequencing. Roughly 23 patients had matched tumor biopsies taken before treatment and at week 13, after single-agent nivolumab (arm A) or ipilimumab (arm B). The same lesion was the source of approximately 80% of the matched pre- and post-treatment tumor biopsy pairs. Results the study describes overall, beyond this receptor: The model for predicting response that combines TCR metrics with mutation burden needs to be validated in larger, independent patient cohorts. Among patients in arm A, the nivolumab-first arm, pretreatment tumor TIL clonality was associated with response (P = .04). Tumor T-cell fraction and clonality were found to correlate with PD-L1 staining and CD8+ T-cell counts but not with mutational load. Small sample sizes and reduced statistical power limited the analyses of tumor T-cell fraction within each arm. Achieving clinical benefit was about 30 times more likely for patients whose tumor T-cell fraction and clonality increased by week 13.

V gives up 5 bases and J gives up 1 base, and the segment between their germline ends measures 16 bases. The CDR3 spans 16 residues, from the cysteine through the phenylalanine. Only CDR3 DNA is held: 48 bases, read in frame from base 1. According to the germline V gene, CDR1 reads SGDLS and CDR2 reads YYNGEE. TCRbeta CDR3 regions were immunosequenced from genomic DNA with the immunoSEQ Assay. Before high-throughput sequencing, the genomic DNA was amplified using bias-controlled multiplex PCR. The published analysis was carried out like this. To quantify the absolute abundance of each unique TCRbeta CDR3 region, the sequences were collapsed and filtered. Clonality was defined as 1 minus Pielou's evenness and was calculated using productive rearrangements only. Tumor T-cell fraction was calculated by normalizing TCRbeta template counts to the amount of usable DNA, which was estimated from several housekeeping genes. A previously published method was used to identify clones with significantly greater frequencies in on-treatment samples than in baseline samples. TCRdb took over this immuneACCESS table, retaining in-frame rearrangements with V and J assigned. Such tables are incomplete; in checked studies, under half of the missing clones stem from an unresolved V gene, and the remainder is unexplained. From that table come the V and J calls and clone size; the DNA was used to work out D and trimming. This sample has 8,000 to 10,000 clones in its table, and around 23% of those were observed once. 11% to 15% of the sample is in the top ten clones.

This receptor was identified in a human donor with melanoma. The chain joins TRBV9 to TRBJ2-1; TRBD2 might be the D gene, on 6 matching bases. Source: tumor tissue (inferred from file names), taken from a patient given nivolumab and ipilimumab in sequence. CDR3 protein: CASSPPPGESYNEQFF. The DNA is as follows: TGTGCCAGCAGTCCCCCCCCGGGGGAATCCTACAATGAGCAGTTCTTC.